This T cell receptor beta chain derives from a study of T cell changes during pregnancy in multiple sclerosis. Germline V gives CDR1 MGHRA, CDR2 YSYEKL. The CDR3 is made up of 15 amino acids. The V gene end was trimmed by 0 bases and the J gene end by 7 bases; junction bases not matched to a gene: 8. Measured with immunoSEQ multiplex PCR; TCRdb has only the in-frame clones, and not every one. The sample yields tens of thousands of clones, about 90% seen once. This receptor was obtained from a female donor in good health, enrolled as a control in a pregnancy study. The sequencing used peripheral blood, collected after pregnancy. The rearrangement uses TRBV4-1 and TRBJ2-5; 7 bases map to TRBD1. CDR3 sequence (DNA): TGCGCCAGCAGCCAAGACGAGGGGTCAGGGGGGACCCAGTACTTC. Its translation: CASSQDEGSGGTQYF.